Following are 17 T cell receptor beta chains from one sample sequenced in a study of cytomegalovirus exposure and HLA in healthy donors. Amplification used 60 Vbeta primers and 13 Jbeta primers. The protocol was immunoSEQ multiplex PCR, while the TCRdb copy is restricted to in-frame clones and leaves out a portion. The sample lists about 140,000 clones; around 80% were seen once. The source material was PBMCs. The receptors shown here come from a boy between 2 and 10 years old in good health and CMV-seronegative.

The genes are TRBV7-9 and TRBJ2-5; the match to TRBD1 covers 7 bases. The J call is doubtful: the DNA matches TRBJ2-7 better. CDR3 length: 14 residues. Germline-derived CDR1 and CDR2 are SEHNR and FQNEAQ (reference sequence). CDR3 residues: CASSTRQGSDEQYF. The CDR3 region has the DNA TGTGCCAGCAGCACCAGACAGGGTTCGGACGAGCAGTACTTC.

The chain couples TRBV18 to TRBJ2-3; the match to TRBD2 covers 7 bases. The CDR3 is 13 amino acids. Losses at the gene ends were 6 bases for V and 3 bases for J; bases not matched to a gene: 3. In germline, CDR1 is KGHSH, CDR2 LQKENI. DNA of the CDR3: TGTGCCAGCTCGCCGGGGGGAACAGATACGCAGTATTTT. This codes for CASSPGGTDTQYF.

The CDR3 loop is CASSLGLAGNSPLHF. The CDR3 region has the DNA TGCGCCAGCAGCTTGGGGTTGGCGGGGAATTCACCCCTCCACTTT. The chain couples TRBV5-1 to TRBJ1-6, with D unresolved. The CDR3 runs 15 residues. V was pared by 0 bases and J by 7 bases, with 11 bases between. CDR1 is SGHRS, CDR2 YFSETQ, per germline.

J is TRBJ2-1 and V is TRBV7-9, with TRBD1 matching 9 bases. In germline, CDR1 is SEHNR, CDR2 FQNEAQ (reference sequence). V shed 5 bases and J 8 bases; nucleotides not matched to a gene: 7. The length of the CDR3 is 14 residues. CDR3 sequence reads: CASSIRDRVHEQFF. The CDR3 coding sequence is TGTGCCAGCAGCATCCGGGACAGGGTCCATGAGCAGTTCTTC.

The chain is built from TRBV10-3 and TRBJ2-1; a weak D match, TRBD2 (6 bases). V was shortened by 6 bases and J by 0 bases, with 9 bases between the two germline ends. CDR1 is ENHRY, CDR2 SYGVKD, per germline. The CDR3 covers 14 residues. The CDR3 sequence: CAIRAGSSYNEQFF. The DNA of the CDR3 is TGTGCCATCAGGGCGGGGAGCTCCTACAATGAGCAGTTCTTC.

The chain has TRBV7-8 and TRBJ2-5; 10 bases fit TRBD1. Germline V gene lookup returns CDR1 SGHVS and CDR2 FQNEAQ. The CDR3 covers 16 residues. V was clipped by 3 bases and J by 5 bases; unmatched bases: 9. CDR3 region: CASSFRRDRGGETQYF. In DNA, the CDR3 is TGTGCCAGCAGCTTCCGAAGGGACAGGGGTGGGGAGACCCAGTACTTC.

The chain joins TRBV28 to TRBJ2-7, with D possibly being TRBD2 (6 bases). The V and J ends lost 6 bases and 6 bases respectively, with 18 bases between them. The length of the CDR3 is 14 residues. From germline, CDR1 is MDHEN and CDR2 SYDVKM. The CDR3 loop is CASRATGGRFEQYF. The CDR3 nucleotides read TGTGCCAGCAGAGCGACTGGGGGGAGGTTCGAGCAGTACTTC.

The chain joins TRBV29-1 to TRBJ2-1; 8 bases are shared with TRBD1. Germline V gene lookup returns CDR1 SQVTM and CDR2 ANQGSEA. This CDR3 is 11 amino acids long. The ends lost 3 bases at V and 15 bases at J; junction bases unmatched: 7. Written as DNA, the CDR3 is TGCAGCGTTGATTCTGGACAGGGCTGGTTCTTC. Translation: CSVDSGQGWFF.

The V gene is TRBV27, the J gene TRBJ2-1; 13 bases match TRBD2. This CDR3 region has 19 residues. The trim removed 4 bases at V and 0 bases at J, leaving 9 bases unmatched. The germline V gene has CDR1 MNHEY and CDR2 SMNVEV (reference sequence). The CDR3 region is CASSSRLAGGLSSYNEQFF. The CDR3 region has the DNA TGTGCCAGCAGTTCCCGACTAGCGGGGGGCCTGAGCTCCTACAATGAGCAGTTCTTC.

This clone came up a few times. A read error likely explains this, since a far larger clone differs by one base. The J gene is TRBJ1-1, the V gene TRBV5-1, with D perhaps TRBD1 (6 bases). CDR3 length: 15 residues. The ends were cut back, 4 bases at V and 6 bases at J, with 19 bases in the middle. The germline gives CDR1 SGHRS, CDR2 YFSETQ. CDR3 loop: CASSPDRLYWAEAFF. In DNA form, the CDR3 reads TGCGCCAGCAGCCCGGACAGACTCTATTGGGCTGAAGCTTTCTTT.

The chain has TRBV27 and TRBJ1-5; weak D call: TRBD1 (5 bases). CDR3 length equals 14 residues. V was pared by 3 bases and J by 6 bases, with 12 bases between. Germline-derived CDR1 and CDR2 are MNHEY and SMNVEV (reference sequence). In DNA, the CDR3 is TGTGCCAGCAGTTTCTCGCAGGGAGGTCAGCCCCAGCATTTT. As protein: CASSFSQGGQPQHF.

The CDR3 DNA follows: TGTGCCAGTAGTATAGTCCCTAGCCCTCGAGGGCAGTTCTTC. Protein sequence: CASSIVPSPRGQFF. The chain couples TRBV19 to TRBJ2-1; possible D gene TRBD2, 5 bases. V was shortened by 1 base and J by 12 bases, with 16 bases between the two germline ends. The CDR3 length is 14 residues. Germline values: CDR1 LNHDA, CDR2 SQIVND (reference sequence).

In this sample, this clone turned up once. The rearrangement links TRBV6-5 to TRBJ1-5; TRBD1 matches at 10 bases. The J segment lost 6 bases and the V segment lost 7 bases, leaving 6 bases of the junction unmatched. The CDR3 is 14 amino acids. Per germline, CDR1 MNHEY and CDR2 SVGAGI. CDR3 protein: CASKRGQGSQPQHF. Written as DNA, the CDR3 is TGTGCCAGCAAACGGGGACAGGGGAGTCAGCCCCAGCATTTT.

The chain joins TRBV7-2 to TRBJ2-7, with D maybe TRBD1 (6 bases). The CDR3 totals 14 residues. Germline-derived CDR1 and CDR2 are SGHTA and FQGNSA. The V end was cut by 3 bases, the J end by 3 bases, with 12 bases between. This CDR3 is CASSLGAQGYEQYF. The CDR3 region has the DNA TGTGCCAGCAGCTTGGGGGCACAGGGCTACGAGCAGTACTTC.

The CDR3: CATSRETGIQPQHF. For the CDR3, the DNA is TGTGCCACCAGCAGAGAAACAGGGATTCAGCCCCAGCATTTT. The rearrangement joins TRBV15 to TRBJ1-5, with a tentative D call TRBD1 (6 bases). CDR1 and CDR2 from the germline V gene are LNHNV and YYDKDF (reference sequence). Trimming cost V 0 bases and J 6 bases, with 9 bases left between them. The CDR3 loop spans 14 amino acids.

The genes are TRBV28 and TRBJ2-7; weak D call: TRBD1 (7 bases). The V gene's germline CDR1 is MDHEN and CDR2 SYDVKM. Between the trimmed V and J ends, which lost 8 bases and 3 bases, there was a span of 20 bases. The CDR3 spans 15 residues. CDR3 in amino acids: CASPPAGQKNYEQYF. The CDR3 bases are TGTGCCAGCCCCCCTGCGGGACAGAAAAACTACGAGCAGTACTTC.

This clone has more than one count but fewer than ten. This rearrangement joins TRBV18 to TRBJ1-2; 9 bases are a match to TRBD1. Germline V gene sequence: CDR1 KGHSH, CDR2 LQKENI. The CDR3 sequence is 17 residues long. Germline trimming cut 6 bases from V and 5 bases from J; bases unmatched to any gene: 16. CDR3 bases: TGTGCCAGCTCGCCGAACGTCCCGGGACAGGGAGGATATGGCTACACCTTC. Residues: CASSPNVPGQGGYGYTF. Filled out from reference TRBV18 and TRBJ1-2, the complete variable domain reads NAGVMQNPRHLVRRRGQEARLRCSPMKGHSHVYWYRQLPEEGLKFMVYLQKENIIDESGMPKERFSAEFPKEGPSILRIQQVVRGDSAAYFCASSPNVPGQGGYGYTFGSGTRLTVV.